The rows below give T cell receptor beta chains drawn from one sample of a study of type 1 and type 2 diabetes patients. A single record per CDR3 protein comes from TCRdb applying MiXCR to the multiplex PCR reads. The data contain fewer than 300,000 distinct CDR3 sequences, over 45% of them singletons. The sample consisted of peripheral blood mononuclear cells (PBMCs). These receptors all stem from a young man with type 2 diabetes. The CDR3 runs from the conserved cysteine through the conserved F or W. The order of the fields is V gene, clone size, D gene, J gene, CDR3 DNA, CDR3 protein. D genes are given only for firm matches. Some rows have no size entry. The others give once, few or many, or a class for an expanded clone.

>TRBV30|-|-|TRBJ2-2
TGTGCCTGGAGTGTCGGGGTTCGGGGGTCCACCGGGGAGCTGTTTTTT
CAWSVGVRGSTGELFF
>TRBV19|-|-|TRBJ2-6
TGTGCCAGTATTAATTTTGCGTCCTCTGGGGCCAACGTCCTGACTTTC
CASINFASSGANVLTF
>TRBV5-1|-|TRBD1|TRBJ2-7
TGCGCCAGCAGCTTGATGGGGACAGGGGGCTCCGAGCAGTACTTC
CASSLMGTGGSEQYF
>TRBV30|-|TRBD2|TRBJ2-7
TGTGCCTGGAGGAGGACTAGCGCCTACGAGCAGTACTTC
CAWRRTSAYEQYF
>TRBV10-1|-|TRBD1|TRBJ2-2
TGCGCCGGACAGGGACGGGCGAACACCGGGGAGCTGTTTTTT
CAGQGRANTGELFF
>TRBV27|-|TRBD1|TRBJ1-2
TGTGCCAGCAGTTTAAAATCAGGGGGGGACTATGGCTACACCTTC
CASSLKSGGDYGYTF
>TRBV4-1|once|TRBD2|TRBJ2-5
TGCGCCAGCAGCCAAGAGATTGTATTAGCGGGAGGTTCCCCCGACCCGAAGACCCAGTACTTC
CASSQEIVLAGGSPDPKTQYF
>TRBV6-5|-|-|TRBJ1-1
TGTGCCAGCAGTTACTCGCGGGGTCGTGGCACTGAAGCTTTCTTT
CASSYSRGRGTEAFF
>TRBV30|-|-|TRBJ1-6
TGTGCCTGGAGTAGACCCTTAGAATCACCCCTCCACTTT
CAWSRPLESPLHF
>TRBV2|-|TRBD1|TRBJ1-6
TGTGCCATCCTTGGACAGGGGAGAAGATCACCCCTCCACTTT
CAILGQGRRSPLHF
>TRBV6-6|few|-|TRBJ1-2
TGTGCCAGCAGGCCCCCCGACATAGCCTATGGCTACACCTTC
CASRPPDIAYGYTF
>TRBV7-6|-|-|TRBJ2-7
TGTGCCAGCAGCTTAGTTCCGGGGGCCAACGAGCAGTACTTC
CASSLVPGANEQYF
>TRBV7-2|-|-|TRBJ1-6
TGTGCCAGCGGCTTGGGCGGATTTTATAATTCACCCCTCCACTTT
CASGLGGFYNSPLHF
>TRBV7-8|-|-|TRBJ2-1
TGTGCCAGCAGCTTCCACGCGGGAAGGTACAATGAGCAGTTCTTC
CASSFHAGRYNEQFF
>TRBV7-3|-|TRBD1|TRBJ2-7
TGTGCCAGCAGCCAAGCCGGGACAGGGGAGTTCGAGCAGTACTTC
CASSQAGTGEFEQYF
>TRBV27|-|-|TRBJ2-2
TGTGCCAGCAGCCCCCTTTCAGGGGAGCTGTTTTTT
CASSPLSGELFF
>TRBV20-1|-|-|TRBJ1-6
TGCAGTTCCGGGACGCTTGGGAATTCACCCCTCCACTTT
CSSGTLGNSPLHF
>TRBV19|-|-|TRBJ2-1
TGTGCCAGTAGAGGGGTAAGAGGGGCCTACAATGAGCAGTTCTTC
CASRGVRGAYNEQFF
>TRBV15|-|TRBD2|TRBJ2-5
TGTGCCACCAGCAGATACCCGCGGGGGGGTAAAGAGACCCAGTACTTC
CATSRYPRGGKETQYF
>TRBV15|many|TRBD1|TRBJ1-1
TGTGCCACCAGCAGTACAGGGGAGGCCACTGAAGCTTTCTTT
CATSSTGEATEAFF
>TRBV7-9|-|-|TRBJ2-7
TGTGCCAGCAGCCTCGAGATGCACTCCTACGAGCAGTACTTC
CASSLEMHSYEQYF
>TRBV10-1|-|TRBD2|TRBJ2-1
TGCGCCAGCAGTGAGTCGGCTAGCGGGGTCTACAATGAGCAGTTCTTC
CASSESASGVYNEQFF
>TRBV4-1|once|-|TRBJ1-4
TGCGCCAGCAGCCAACGATCAAACTCGGGACGGACTAATGAAAAACTGTTTTTT
CASSQRSNSGRTNEKLFF
>TRBV7-9|-|TRBD1|TRBJ1-2
TGTGCCAGCAGCTCTATTCCGGGACAGGGGATCTATGGCTACACCTTC
CASSSIPGQGIYGYTF
>TRBV4-3|-|TRBD1|TRBJ1-2
TGCGCCAGCAGCCAAGTTGACAGGGGGCTTGTTGGCTACACCTTC
CASSQVDRGLVGYTF
>TRBV12-3/TRBV12-4|once|-|TRBJ2-7
TGTGCCAGCAGTTTAATGGGGCGCGAGCAGTACTTC
CASSLMGREQYF
>TRBV12-3/TRBV12-4|-|-|TRBJ2-6
TGTGCCAGCAGCCGGGACCTCTCTGGGGCCAACGTCCTGACTTTC
CASSRDLSGANVLTF
>TRBV5-4|-|TRBD1|TRBJ1-2
TGTGCCAGCAGCTACCTGACAGGGTTGGGCTACACCTTC
CASSYLTGLGYTF
>TRBV24-1|once|TRBD1|TRBJ2-1
TGTGCCACCAGTGACCCGGGACAGGGGAACAATGAGCAGTTCTTC
CATSDPGQGNNEQFF
>TRBV6-6|few|-|TRBJ1-1
TGTGCCAGCAGTTACGCGAACACTGAAGCTTTCTTT
CASSYANTEAFF
>TRBV6-5|-|-|TRBJ1-6
TGTGCCAGCAGCCCCGACCGGGGCAGTTATTCACCCCTCCACTTT
CASSPDRGSYSPLHF
>TRBV19|few|-|TRBJ1-6
TGTGCCAGTAGCAGACAGAGCTCCTATAATTCACCCCTCCACTTT
CASSRQSSYNSPLHF
>TRBV15|few|-|TRBJ2-1
TGTGCCACCAGCAGAATAAGGGGCCGAAGCTCCTACAATGAGCAGTTCTTC
CATSRIRGRSSYNEQFF
>TRBV10-2|-|-|TRBJ2-1
TGCGCCAGCAGTGAGGGAGGACTCGGGAATGAGCAGTTCTTC
CASSEGGLGNEQFF
>TRBV6-6|few|-|TRBJ1-5
TGTGCCAGCAGTCCCCTTTATAGCAATCAGCCCCAGCATTTT
CASSPLYSNQPQHF
>TRBV6-4|once|-|TRBJ1-4
TGTGCCATCAGTGAGCGGGGTACTAATGAAAAACTGTTTTTT
CAISERGTNEKLFF
>TRBV11-2|-|-|TRBJ2-7
TGTGCCAGCAGCCAAGATATTGGCAGCGGCTCCTACGAGCAGTACTTC
CASSQDIGSGSYEQYF
>TRBV19|few|-|TRBJ1-2
TGTGCCAGTAGTATGGATAACAGGGATGGCTACACCTTC
CASSMDNRDGYTF
>TRBV7-8|-|TRBD1|TRBJ2-7
TGTGCCAGCAGCCCGCGACAGGGGATGTACTACGAGCAGTACTTC
CASSPRQGMYYEQYF
>TRBV7-6|-|TRBD2|TRBJ2-5
TGTGCCAGCAGCCCACCACTAGCGGGGGATGAGACCCAGTACTTC
CASSPPLAGDETQYF
>TRBV4-3|-|-|TRBJ1-2
TGCGCCAGCAGCCAAGCCGAGGGTTGGGGTCGCGACGGCTACACCTTC
CASSQAEGWGRDGYTF
>TRBV10-3|few|TRBD2|TRBJ2-7
TGTGCCATCAGTGAGTCCGGCAGCGGGAATCCCCACGAGCAGTACTTC
CAISESGSGNPHEQYF
>TRBV5-8|-|TRBD1|TRBJ2-3
TGTGCTAGTACCGGGACAGGGTTACCAGATACGCAGTATTTT
CASTGTGLPDTQYF
>TRBV20-1|-|-|TRBJ1-4
TGCAGTGCTAGAGTTATGCGGACAGCAACTAATGAAAAACTGTTTTTT
CSARVMRTATNEKLFF
>TRBV7-2|many|-|TRBJ1-6
TGTGCCAGCAGCCCGATCGACAGAGACTATAATTCACCCCTCCACTTT
CASSPIDRDYNSPLHF
>TRBV30|few|-|TRBJ1-6
TGTGCCTGGACTTCCCTGGGAAGGGCCTTTAATTCACCCCTCCACTTT
CAWTSLGRAFNSPLHF
>TRBV28|-|-|TRBJ1-2
TGTGCCAGCAGTGCCGGGAGTAAGGGTAACTATGGCTACACCTTC
CASSAGSKGNYGYTF
>TRBV15|once|-|TRBJ2-2
TGTGCCACCAGCAGAGATCTCCAGGCAGGGGTTACCGGGGAGCTGTTTTTT
CATSRDLQAGVTGELFF
>TRBV4-3|-|TRBD2|TRBJ2-3
TGCGCCAGCAGCCAAGACTGGACTAGCGAGGGACCCACAGATACGCAGTATTTT
CASSQDWTSEGPTDTQYF
>TRBV19|-|-|TRBJ2-5
TGTGCCAGTAGTATATCCGGGCCGCACGGTAGCGAGACCCAGTACTTC
CASSISGPHGSETQYF
>TRBV12-3/TRBV12-4|few|-|TRBJ1-2
TGTGCCAGCTCTTCTTATGGAGGCTACACCTTC
CASSSYGGYTF
>TRBV27|few|TRBD1|TRBJ1-1
TGTGCCAGCAGTCACAGGGGAACGGGCACTGAAGCTTTCTTT
CASSHRGTGTEAFF